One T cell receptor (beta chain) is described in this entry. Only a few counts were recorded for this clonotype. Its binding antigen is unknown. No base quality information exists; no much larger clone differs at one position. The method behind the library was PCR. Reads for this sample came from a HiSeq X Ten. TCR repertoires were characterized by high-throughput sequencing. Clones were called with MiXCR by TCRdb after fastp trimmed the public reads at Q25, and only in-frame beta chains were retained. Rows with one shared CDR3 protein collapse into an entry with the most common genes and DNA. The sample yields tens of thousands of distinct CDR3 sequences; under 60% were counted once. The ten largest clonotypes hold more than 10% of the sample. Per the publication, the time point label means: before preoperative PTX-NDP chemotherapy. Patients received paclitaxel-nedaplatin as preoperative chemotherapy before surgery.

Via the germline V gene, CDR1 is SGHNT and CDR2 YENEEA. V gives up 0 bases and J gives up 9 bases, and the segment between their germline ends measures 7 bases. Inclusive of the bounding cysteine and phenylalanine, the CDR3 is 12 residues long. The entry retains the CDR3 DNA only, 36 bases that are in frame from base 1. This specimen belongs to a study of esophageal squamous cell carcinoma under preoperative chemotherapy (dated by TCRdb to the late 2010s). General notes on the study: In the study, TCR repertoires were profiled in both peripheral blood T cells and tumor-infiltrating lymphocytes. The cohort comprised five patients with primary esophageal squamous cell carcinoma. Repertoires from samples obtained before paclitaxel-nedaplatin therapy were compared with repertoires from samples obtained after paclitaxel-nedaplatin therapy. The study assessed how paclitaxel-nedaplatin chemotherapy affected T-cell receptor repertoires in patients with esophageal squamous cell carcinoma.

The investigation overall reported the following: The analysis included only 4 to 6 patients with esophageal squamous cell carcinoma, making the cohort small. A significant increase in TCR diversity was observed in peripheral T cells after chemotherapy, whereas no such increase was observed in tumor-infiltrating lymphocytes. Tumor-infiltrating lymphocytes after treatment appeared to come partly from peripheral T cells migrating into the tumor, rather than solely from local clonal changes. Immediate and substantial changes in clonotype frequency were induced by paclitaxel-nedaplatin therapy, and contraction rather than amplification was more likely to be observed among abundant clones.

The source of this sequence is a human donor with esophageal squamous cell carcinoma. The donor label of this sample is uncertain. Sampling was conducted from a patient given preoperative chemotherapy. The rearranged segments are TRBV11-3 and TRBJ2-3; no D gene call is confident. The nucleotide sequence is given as TGTGCCAGCAGCTTAGATCAGAGAACGCAGTATTTT. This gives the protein CASSLDQRTQYF.